Listed below are T cell receptor beta chains from one sample, sequenced in a study of CD8+ T cells in alopecia areata. This table comes from immunoSEQ multiplex PCR, and its TCRdb copy is limited to in-frame clones, with some not included. The table records about 190,000 clones, more than 50% of them present only once. The sequencing used CD4+ T cells sorted from blood, collected at week 24, from a patient treated with tofacitinib. All receptors come from a human donor with alopecia areata. The CDR3 runs from the conserved cysteine through the conserved F or W. A D gene is named only where the DNA matches it firmly. The size field is filled for only some rows; it gives once, few, many or a size class.

D gene	J gene	clone size	V gene	CDR3 DNA	CDR3 protein
-	TRBJ1-1	-	TRBV5-6	TGTGCCAGCAGCTTGAGAGGGCAGATTAAGAGAGCTTTCTTT	CASSLRGQIKRAFF
TRBD1	TRBJ1-1	few	TRBV30	TGTGCCTGGAGACGGGACAGGGGAGTGAACACTGAAGCTTTCTTT	CAWRRDRGVNTEAFF
-	TRBJ1-3	few	TRBV18	TGTGCCAGCTCACCACTTGCAACTGCCTCTGGAAACACCATATATTTT	CASSPLATASGNTIYF
-	TRBJ2-7	-	TRBV29-1	TGCAGCGTTGCCGGGACCCCTAACGAGCAGTACTTC	CSVAGTPNEQYF
-	TRBJ2-7	-	TRBV27	TGTGCCAGCAAGGGATGCGAGCAGTACTTC	CASKGCEQYF
TRBD2	TRBJ2-5	-	TRBV7-2	TGTGCCAGCAGCTTAGAGCCCGGACTAGCGTCGAAGACCCAGTACTTC	CASSLEPGLASKTQYF
-	TRBJ2-3	-	TRBV5-5	TGTGCCAGCAGCTTGGGACCGAGGTGGGATACGCAGTATTTT	CASSLGPRWDTQYF
TRBD2	TRBJ2-1	once	TRBV2	TGTGCCAGCAACCGACTAGCTGACCACAATGAGCAGTTCTTC	CASNRLADHNEQFF
TRBD2	TRBJ2-7	-	TRBV5-1	TGCGCCAGCAGCTTGGGACTAGCGGGGGGTCCCTACGAGCAGTACTTC	CASSLGLAGGPYEQYF
TRBD2	TRBJ2-7	-	TRBV7-2	TGTGCCAGCAGCCCCCGACTAGCGGGGGCCTACGAGCAGTACTTC	CASSPRLAGAYEQYF
-	TRBJ2-2	-	TRBV7-2	TGTGCCAGCAGCCCCTGGCCAGGGGAAACCGGGGAGCTGTTTTTT	CASSPWPGETGELFF
-	TRBJ2-7	once	TRBV7-2	TGTGCCAGCAGCCCCCGGTCCCAGGGCGAGCAGTACTTC	CASSPRSQGEQYF
-	TRBJ1-1	-	TRBV30	TGTGCCTGGAGTGGCGGTGGAAGCACTGAAGCTTTCTTT	CAWSGGGSTEAFF
-	TRBJ2-7	few	TRBV5-6	TGTGCCAGCAGCCGACAGGCCTATCGGCAGTACTTC	CASSRQAYRQYF
-	TRBJ2-7	-	TRBV29-1	TGCAGCGTTGGTGGCAGGGCCTCCTACGAGCAGTACTTC	CSVGGRASYEQYF
-	TRBJ2-4	few	TRBV5-1	TGCGCCAGCAGTCCTCGGGCCCTAGCCAAAAACATTCAGTACTTC	CASSPRALAKNIQYF
-	TRBJ1-6	-	TRBV30	TGTGCCTGGAGTGGGGGCAGTAATTCACCCCTCCACTTT	CAWSGGSNSPLHF
-	TRBJ1-1	-	TRBV5-4	TGTGCCAGCAGCTACGGAAGGGGGGACACTGAAGCTTTCTTT	CASSYGRGDTEAFF
-	TRBJ2-3	-	TRBV12-5	TGTGCTAGTGGTTTGGTCGGTGCAGATACGCAGTATTTT	CASGLVGADTQYF
-	TRBJ2-7	-	TRBV4-3	TGCGCCAGCAGCCAAGTGGTGGCTCCCGGAGTCTACGAGCAGTACTTC	CASSQVVAPGVYEQYF
TRBD2	TRBJ2-7	-	TRBV5-6	TGTGCCAGCAGCTCCGGACTAGCCGGGGAGCAGTACTTC	CASSSGLAGEQYF
-	TRBJ1-6	-	TRBV25-1	TGTGCCAGCAGTGAATATACCCCGTCTGGGTCACCCCTCCACTTT	CASSEYTPSGSPLHF
-	TRBJ1-2	-	TRBV6-5	TGTGCCAGCAGTCGGGGGCCGCGGTATGGCTACACCTTC	CASSRGPRYGYTF